This T cell receptor (beta chain) was retrieved from a study of shared clonotypes between healthy human individuals. V was trimmed by 3 bases and J by 6 bases, leaving 8 bases between them. The CDR3 covers 13 residues. The germline gives CDR1 LNHNV, CDR2 YYDKDF (reference sequence). The method was immunoSEQ multiplex PCR; TCRdb's version includes in-frame clones alone and lacks a portion of them. The table has 1.6 million or so clones, around 98.5% seen once; the top ten hold about 0.35%. This clonotype was sampled from a man younger than 40 in good health. The sequenced sample was naive CD4+ T cells sorted from blood. Noted subset: CD45RA+ positively selected. The chain is built from TRBV15 and TRBJ2-2, with D unresolved. The CDR3 DNA sequence: TGTGCCACCAGCAGTACTCCCGCCGGGGAGCTGTTTTTT. It yields the protein CATSSTPAGELFF. The whole variable domain, remainder taken from reference TRBV15 and TRBJ2-2, is DAMVIQNPRYQVTQFGKPVTLSCSQTLNHNVMYWYQQKSSQAPKLLFHYYDKDFNNEADTPDNFQSRRPNTSFCFLDIRSPGLGDTAMYLCATSSTPAGELFFGEGSRLTVL.